Below are 6 T cell receptor beta chains sequenced from a single sample in a study of shared clonotypes between healthy human individuals. Data came from immunoSEQ multiplex PCR; TCRdb stores just in-frame clones and leaves some out. The data contain about 2.3 million clones, over 85% of them singletons. Material for sequencing was naive CD4+ T cells from PBMCs. Stated subset: CD45RA+ positively selected. These receptors came from a young man in good health. Some clones in this sample may be carry-over from other donors' samples.

The gene calls are TRBV5-6 and TRBJ1-4; no clear D gene. The CDR3 consists of 13 residues. Trimming left V 4 bases short and J 2 bases short, with 6 bases between. Germline V gives CDR1 SGHDT, CDR2 YYEEEE. The CDR3 is CASSLRTNEKLFF. The CDR3 nucleotides are TGTGCCAGCAGCCTACGGACTAATGAAAAACTGTTTTTT. Drawing the rest from reference TRBV5-6 and TRBJ1-4, the complete variable domain is DAGVTQSPTHLIKTRGQQVTLRCSPKSGHDTVSWYQQALGQGPQFIFQYYEEEERQRGNFPDRFSGHQFPNYSSELNVNALLLGDSALYLCASSLRTNEKLFFGSGTQLSVL.

The rearrangement links TRBV2 to TRBJ1-3; TRBD1 is a possible D gene (6 bases). Looked up from germline, CDR1 is SNHLY and CDR2 is FYNNEI. V lost 5 bases to trimming and J lost 2 bases, with 16 bases between them. There are 16 residues in the CDR3. For the CDR3, the DNA is TGTGCCAGCAGTACAGGGACTCTACCCCCTGGAAACACCATATATTTT. The encoded protein is CASSTGTLPPGNTIYF.

The chain combines TRBV7-3 with TRBJ2-7; 7 bases map to TRBD2. Losses at the gene ends were 6 bases for V and 0 bases for J; bases not matched to a gene: 11. The length of the CDR3 is 16 residues. Per the germline V gene, CDR1 is SGHTA and CDR2 is FQGTGA. The DNA of the CDR3 is TGTGCCAGCAGGTCTAAGAGCGGGACCTTCTCCTACGAGCAGTACTTC. As protein: CASRSKSGTFSYEQYF.

The chain is built from TRBV5-1 and TRBJ2-5, with 9 bases aligning to TRBD1. This CDR3 is 15 amino acids long. J gave up 2 bases and V 2 bases, and 4 bases lay outside the gene matches. In germline, CDR1 is SGHRS, CDR2 YFSETQ. The CDR3, as DNA: TGCGCCAGCAGCTTCCGGGACAGGGATCAAGAGACCCAGTACTTC. As protein: CASSFRDRDQETQYF.

The chain is built from TRBV5-1 and TRBJ2-5, with D tentatively TRBD2 (5 bases). The V end was cut by 5 bases, the J end by 3 bases, with 14 bases between. The germline V gene has CDR1 SGHRS and CDR2 YFSETQ. This CDR3 spans 14 amino acids. The CDR3 DNA reads TGCGCCAGCAGTACGCGCCTCGGGGAAGAGACCCAGTACTTC. This codes for CASSTRLGEETQYF.

The chain is built from TRBV19 and TRBJ1-2; D is unresolved. V shed 11 bases and J shed 0 bases, with 7 bases lying between them. The CDR3 loop spans 11 amino acids. Germline CDR1 reads LNHDA; CDR2 reads SQIVND (reference sequence). The CDR3 nucleotides read TGTGCCTCGGTCTCTAACTATGGCTACACCTTC. It is translated as CASVSNYGYTF. The complete variable domain, with remaining parts taken from reference TRBV19 and TRBJ1-2, reads DGGITQSPKYLFRKEGQNVTLSCEQNLNHDAMYWYRQDPGQGLRLIYYSQIVNDFQKGDIAEGYSVSREKKESFPLTVTSAQKNPTAFYLCASVSNYGYTFGSGTRLTVV.